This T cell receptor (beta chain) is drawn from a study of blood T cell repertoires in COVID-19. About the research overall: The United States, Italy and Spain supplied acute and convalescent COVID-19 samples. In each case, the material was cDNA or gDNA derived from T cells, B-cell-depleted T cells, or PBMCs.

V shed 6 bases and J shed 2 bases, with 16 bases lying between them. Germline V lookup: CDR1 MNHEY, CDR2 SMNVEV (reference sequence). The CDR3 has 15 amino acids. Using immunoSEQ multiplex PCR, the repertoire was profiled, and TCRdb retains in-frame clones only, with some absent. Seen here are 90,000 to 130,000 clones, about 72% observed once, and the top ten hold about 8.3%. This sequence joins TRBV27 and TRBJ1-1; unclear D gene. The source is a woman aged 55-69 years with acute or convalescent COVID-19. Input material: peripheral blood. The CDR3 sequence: CASSPRRARNTEAFF. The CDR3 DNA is TGTGCCAGCAGCCCCAGGAGGGCACGCAACACTGAAGCTTTCTTT.